The 5 T cell receptor beta chains below come from one sample, sequenced in a study of blood T cells in healthy people across ages. A second PCR, run for roughly 7 to 12 cycles, used a sample-barcoded 5' primer plus a J-beta primer mix. In TCRdb, the 5' RACE reads were re-called with MiXCR into one record per CDR3 protein. The sample records 1.2 million to 1.5 million distinct CDR3 sequences, around 59% being singletons. Specimen: blood. The receptor set was obtained from a young man in good health.

The CDR3 DNA follows: TGTGCCAGCAGCTTGGGGCGGCGGGGGAACAACAATGAGCAGTTCTTC. This translates into CASSLGRRGNNNEQFF. The V call is TRBV11-2, the J call TRBJ2-1; 7 nucleotides match TRBD2. Per germline, CDR1 SGHAT and CDR2 FQNNGV. The V gene end was trimmed by 3 bases and the J gene end by 5 bases; junction bases not matched to a gene: 10. This CDR3 spans 16 amino acids.

The chain links TRBV10-3 to TRBJ2-5; 14 bases are a match to TRBD2. Unmatched junction bases numbered 5, after V lost 5 bases and J lost 3 bases. The CDR3 spans 16 residues. Per the germline V gene, CDR1 is ENHRY and CDR2 is SYGVKD. DNA of the CDR3: TGTGCCATCAGTAGGACTAGCGGGAGGCTTGAAGAGACCCAGTACTTC. This gives the protein CAISRTSGRLEETQYF.

On this clonotype: The junction shows a germline mismatch at one end, possibly a read error. The J gene is TRBJ1-1, the V gene TRBV5-1; D is unclear. From germline, CDR1 is SGHRS and CDR2 YFSETQ. The CDR3 contains 15 residues. CDR3 nucleotides: TGCACCAGCAGCTTGATGGCCGGGAAGAACACTGAAGCTTTCTTT. This sequence encodes CTSSLMAGKNTEAFF.

The rearrangement joins TRBV18 to TRBJ2-1; D assignment may be TRBD1 or TRBD2 (5 bases each). CDR1 and CDR2 from the germline V gene are KGHSH and LQKENI. The CDR3 contains 16 residues. Trimming shortened V by 1 base and J by 2 bases, and 12 bases separated the two germline ends. In nucleotides, the CDR3 is TGTGCCAGCTCACCACAAGGACGGGGACCCTACAATGAGCAGTTCTTC. It encodes CASSPQGRGPYNEQFF.

The chain employs TRBV20-1 and TRBJ2-1; 10 bases fit TRBD2. The ends lost 1 base at V and 4 bases at J; junction bases unmatched: 10. The V gene's germline CDR1 is DFQATT and CDR2 SNEGSKA (reference sequence). This CDR3 comprises 17 residues. The CDR3, as DNA: TGCAGTGCTAGAGGGCGGACTAGCGGCCCTATATACAATGAGCAGTTCTTC. The encoded protein is CSARGRTSGPIYNEQFF.